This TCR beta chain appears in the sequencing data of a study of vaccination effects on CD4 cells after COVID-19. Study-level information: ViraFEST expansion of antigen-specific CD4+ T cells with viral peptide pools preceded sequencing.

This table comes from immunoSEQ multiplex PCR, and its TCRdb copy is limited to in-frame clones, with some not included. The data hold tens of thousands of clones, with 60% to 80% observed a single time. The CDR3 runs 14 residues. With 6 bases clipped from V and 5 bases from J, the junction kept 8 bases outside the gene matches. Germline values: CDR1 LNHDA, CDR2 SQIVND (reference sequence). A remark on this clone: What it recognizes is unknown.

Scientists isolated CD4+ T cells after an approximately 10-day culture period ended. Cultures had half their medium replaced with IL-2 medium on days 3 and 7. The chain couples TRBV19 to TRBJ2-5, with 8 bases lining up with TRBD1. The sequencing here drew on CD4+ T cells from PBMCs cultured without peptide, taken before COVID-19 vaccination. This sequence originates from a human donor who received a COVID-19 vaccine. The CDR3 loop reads CASRDRVPTETQYF. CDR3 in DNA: TGTGCCAGTAGGGACAGGGTGCCCACGGAGACCCAGTACTTC. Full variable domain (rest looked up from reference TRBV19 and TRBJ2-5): DGGITQSPKYLFRKEGQNVTLSCEQNLNHDAMYWYRQDPGQGLRLIYYSQIVNDFQKGDIAEGYSVSREKKESFPLTVTSAQKNPTAFYLCASRDRVPTETQYFGPGTRLLVL.